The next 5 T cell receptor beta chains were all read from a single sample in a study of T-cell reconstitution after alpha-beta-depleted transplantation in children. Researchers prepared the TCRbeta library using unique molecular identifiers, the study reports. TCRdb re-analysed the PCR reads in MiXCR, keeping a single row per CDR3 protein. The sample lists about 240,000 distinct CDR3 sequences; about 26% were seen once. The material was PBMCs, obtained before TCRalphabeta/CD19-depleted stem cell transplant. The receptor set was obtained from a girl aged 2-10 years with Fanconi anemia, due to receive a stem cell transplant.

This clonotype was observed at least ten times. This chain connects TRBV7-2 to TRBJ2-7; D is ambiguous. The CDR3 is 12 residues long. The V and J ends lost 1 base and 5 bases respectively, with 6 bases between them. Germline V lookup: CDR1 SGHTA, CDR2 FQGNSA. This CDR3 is CASSLGFDEQYF. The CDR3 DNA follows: TGTGCCAGCAGCTTAGGATTCGACGAGCAGTACTTC. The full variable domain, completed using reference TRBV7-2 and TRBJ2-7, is GAGVSQSPSNKVTEKGKDVELRCDPISGHTALYWYRQSLGQGLEFLIYFQGNSAPDKSGLPSDRFSAERTGGSVSTLTIQRTQQEDSAVYLCASSLGFDEQYFGPGTRLTVT.

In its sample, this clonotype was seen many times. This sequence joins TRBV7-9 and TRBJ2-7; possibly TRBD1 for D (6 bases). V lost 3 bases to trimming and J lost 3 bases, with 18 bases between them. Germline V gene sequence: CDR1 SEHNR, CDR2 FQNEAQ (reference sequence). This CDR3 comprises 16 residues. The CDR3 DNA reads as TGTGCCAGCAGCTTGGGACATGTGACAGACTACTACGAGCAGTACTTC. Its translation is CASSLGHVTDYYEQYF.

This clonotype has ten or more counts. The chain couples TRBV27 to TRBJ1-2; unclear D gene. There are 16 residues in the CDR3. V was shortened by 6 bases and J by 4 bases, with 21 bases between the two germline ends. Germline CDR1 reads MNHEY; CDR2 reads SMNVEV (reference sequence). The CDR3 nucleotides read TGTGCCAGCAGAGGTCCGAGAACGGCGACCTCCTATGGCTACACCTTC. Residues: CASRGPRTATSYGYTF.

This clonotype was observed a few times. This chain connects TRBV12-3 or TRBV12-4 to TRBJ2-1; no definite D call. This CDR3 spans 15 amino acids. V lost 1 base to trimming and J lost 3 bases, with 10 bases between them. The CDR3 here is CASSLDGSVYNEQFF. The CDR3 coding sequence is TGTGCCAGCAGTTTAGATGGCTCGGTCTACAATGAGCAGTTCTTC.

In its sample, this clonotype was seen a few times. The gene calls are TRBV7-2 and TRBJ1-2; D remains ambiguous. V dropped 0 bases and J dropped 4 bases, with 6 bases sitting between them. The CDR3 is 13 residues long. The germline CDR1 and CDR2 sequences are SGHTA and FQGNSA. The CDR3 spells CASSLAGSYGYTF. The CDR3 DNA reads TGTGCCAGCAGCTTAGCGGGGTCCTATGGCTACACCTTC.